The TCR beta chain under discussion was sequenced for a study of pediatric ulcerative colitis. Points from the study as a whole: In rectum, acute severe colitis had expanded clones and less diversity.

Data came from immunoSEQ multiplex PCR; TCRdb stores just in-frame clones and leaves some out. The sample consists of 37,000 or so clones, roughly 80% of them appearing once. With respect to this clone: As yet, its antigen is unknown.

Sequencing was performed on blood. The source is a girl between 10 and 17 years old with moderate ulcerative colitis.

Here the CDR3 reads CASSLGRASGNTIYF. CDR3 nucleotides: TGTGCCAGCAGCTTGGGCAGGGCCTCTGGAAACACCATATATTTT. This chain links TRBV7-2 with TRBJ1-3; maybe TRBD1 (5 bases). V lost 3 bases and J 0 bases, leaving 9 bases between the germline ends. Germline CDR1 and CDR2: SGHTA and FQGNSA. This CDR3 spans 15 amino acids.